One sample yielded the 5 T cell receptor beta chains listed below, sequenced in a study of shared clonotypes between healthy human individuals. Libraries were prepared by immunoSEQ multiplex PCR; TCRdb keeps only in-frame clonotypes and omits some of them. The repertoire consists of over a million clones, with roughly 96% occurring once and the leading ten covering approximately 1.2%. The specimen sequenced was naive CD4+ T cells sorted from blood. Subset here: CD45RA+ positively selected. These receptors were taken from a man aged 30-40 years in good health.

The chain combines TRBV11-2 with TRBJ1-1, with D possibly TRBD1 on 5 matching bases. Germline V gene data show CDR1 as SGHAT and CDR2 as FQNNGV. CDR3 size: 14 residues. V lost 7 bases and J lost 5, with 17 bases in between. The DNA of the CDR3 is TGTGCCAGCACCTTGAGGGCTGAGGGGACTGAAGCTTTCTTT. Translated, it gives CASTLRAEGTEAFF.

V and J are TRBV15 and TRBJ2-3, with D maybe TRBD2 (5 bases). Trimming removed 5 bases at V and 3 bases at J, with 15 bases between. Germline CDR1 reads LNHNV; CDR2 reads YYDKDF (reference sequence). The CDR3 has 15 amino acids. The CDR3 loop reads CATSSEGGRTDTQYF. CDR3 DNA: TGTGCCACCAGCTCAGAAGGCGGGCGGACAGATACGCAGTATTTT.

The chain combines TRBV2 with TRBJ1-5; a weak D match, TRBD1 (5 bases). Germline V lookup: CDR1 SNHLY, CDR2 FYNNEI. The CDR3 contains 14 residues. V was clipped by 6 bases and J by 6 bases, with 15 bases between them. The CDR3 DNA reads as TGTGCCAGCAGCGCCACAGGATCGGGTCAGCCCCAGCATTTT. It translates to CASSATGSGQPQHF.

The chain uses TRBV11-2 and TRBJ2-7; no reliable D call. Germline assignment: CDR1 SGHAT and CDR2 FQNNGV. Trimming removed 5 bases at V and 0 bases at J, with 5 bases between. The CDR3 runs 12 residues. Here the CDR3 reads CASSPASYEQYF. The CDR3 DNA sequence: TGTGCCAGCAGCCCGGCCTCCTACGAGCAGTACTTC.

This clone has more than one count but fewer than ten. V and J are TRBV27 and TRBJ1-5; possible D gene TRBD1, 6 bases. The V and J ends lost 4 bases and 4 bases respectively, with 17 bases between them. There are 16 residues in the CDR3. Germline loops: CDR1 MNHEY, CDR2 SMNVEV (reference sequence). In DNA form, the CDR3 reads TGTGCCAGCAGTTCATTAGGGGGAGGGAGAAATCAGCCCCAGCATTTT. This codes for CASSSLGGGRNQPQHF.